These 13 T cell receptor beta chains came from one sample sequenced in a study of T cells in localized non-small cell lung cancer. Repertoires were generated with immunoSEQ multiplex PCR, while TCRdb's copy carries only in-frame clones and drops some. The repertoire has over 25,000 clones, roughly 90% of them found once; the top ten carry less than 2.5%. The sample in question was peripheral blood, obtained before any cancer treatment. These receptors all come from a female donor over 55 with stage I lung adenocarcinoma.

The chain carries TRBV5-5 and TRBJ1-1; possibly TRBD1 for D (6 bases). This CDR3 is built from 15 residues. Per germline, CDR1 SGHKS and CDR2 YYEKEE (reference sequence). V lost 4 bases to trimming and J lost 3 bases, with 16 bases between them. CDR3 nucleotide sequence: TGTGCCAGCAGCAACGCAGGGGTTTGGGACACTGAAGCTTTCTTT. It translates to CASSNAGVWDTEAFF.

The chain combines TRBV25-1 with TRBJ1-4; 8 bases align to TRBD1. From germline, CDR1 is MGHDK and CDR2 SYGVNS. The CDR3 is 15 residues long. The V gene end was trimmed by 2 bases and the J gene end by 5 bases; junction bases not matched to a gene: 4. In nucleotides, the CDR3 is TGTGCCAGCAGTGAAGGACAGGGCCTAAATGAAAAACTGTTTTTT. Its protein product is CASSEGQGLNEKLFF. Combining the CDR3 with reference TRBV25-1 and TRBJ1-4 gives the whole variable domain EADIYQTPRYLVIGTGKKITLECSQTMGHDKMYWYQQDPGMELHLIHYSYGVNSTEKGDLSSESTVSRIRTEHFPLTLESARPSHTSQYLCASSEGQGLNEKLFFGSGTQLSVL.

CDR3 region: CSVWDRTNTEAFF. In DNA form, the CDR3 reads TGCAGCGTATGGGACAGAACAAACACTGAAGCTTTCTTT. The chain employs TRBV29-1 and TRBJ1-1, with 7 bases fitting TRBD1. Germline V gene data show CDR1 as SQVTM and CDR2 as ANQGSEA. This CDR3 has 13 residues. Trimming at V came to 6 bases and at J to 2 bases, leaving 6 bases not matched to a gene. Together with reference TRBV29-1 and TRBJ1-1, the CDR3 gives the full variable domain: SAVISQKPSRDICQRGTSLTIQCQVDSQVTMMFWYRQQPGQSLTLIATANQGSEATYESGFVIDKFPISRPNLTFSTLTVSNMSPEDSSIYLCSVWDRTNTEAFFGQGTRLTVV.

The chain recombines TRBV7-6 with TRBJ2-3; the D is unclear. Trimming pared 2 bases from V and 2 bases from J, leaving 11 bases between. The germline V gene has CDR1 SGHVS and CDR2 FNYEAQ. This CDR3 has 15 residues. CDR3 residues: CASSLSAAFTDTQYF. The CDR3 bases are TGTGCCAGCAGCTTATCGGCGGCGTTCACAGATACGCAGTATTTT.

This clone was recorded only once. The V gene is TRBV6-1, the J gene TRBJ1-1, with a possible D match to TRBD1 (6 bases). Germline V gene data show CDR1 as MNHNS and CDR2 as SASEGT. The V gene lost 6 bases and the J gene lost 7 bases, with 9 bases spanning the gap. The CDR3 has 11 residues. The DNA for the CDR3 is TGTGCCAGCAGACAGGGACGTGAAGCTTTCTTT. Translation: CASRQGREAFF.

The rearrangement links TRBV18 to TRBJ1-5; tentatively, D is TRBD1 (6 bases). CDR3 length equals 14 residues. Germline assignment: CDR1 KGHSH and CDR2 LQKENI. Trimming shortened V by 5 bases and J by 3 bases, and 11 bases separated the two germline ends. This CDR3 reads CASSTTGDNQPQHF. In nucleotides, the CDR3 is TGTGCCAGCTCAACGACAGGCGACAATCAGCCCCAGCATTTT.

The genes are TRBV4-1 and TRBJ1-3; D remains unclear. V lost 4 bases to trimming and J lost 0 bases, with 10 bases between them. Germline V lookup: CDR1 MGHRA, CDR2 YSYEKL. The CDR3 extends over 15 amino acids. The CDR3 DNA follows: TGCGCCAGCAGCCCCCGGCCAACCTCTGGAAACACCATATATTTT. Protein sequence: CASSPRPTSGNTIYF.

The chain couples TRBV5-5 to TRBJ2-2; D is tentatively TRBD1 or TRBD2 (5 bases each). Germline CDR1 and CDR2: SGHKS and YYEKEE (reference sequence). The CDR3 totals 15 residues. The V end lost 4 bases, the J end lost 0 bases, and 10 bases lay between the germline ends. CDR3 region: CASSTGPTNTGELFF. In nucleotides, the CDR3 is TGTGCCAGCAGCACGGGACCCACGAACACCGGGGAGCTGTTTTTT.

CDR3 residues: CASSEGPTNYEQYF. The CDR3 DNA sequence: TGCGCCAGCAGCGAGGGACCGACCAACTACGAGCAGTACTTC. This chain links TRBV5-1 with TRBJ2-7, with D possibly called TRBD1 or TRBD2 (5 bases each). This CDR3 has 14 residues. V was cut by 4 bases and J by 3 bases, with 14 bases left in between. Per the germline V gene, CDR1 is SGHRS and CDR2 is YFSETQ.

This clone showed up just once. This sequence joins TRBV20-1 and TRBJ2-3; D unclear. Germline CDR1 is DFQATT and CDR2 is SNEGSKA (reference sequence). V lost 5 bases and J 8 bases, leaving 11 bases between the germline ends. There are 11 residues in the CDR3. The CDR3 DNA reads TGCAGTGCTGAAGGGTATGGTACGCAGTATTTT. This sequence encodes CSAEGYGTQYF.

The chain uses TRBV19 and TRBJ1-2; TRBD1 might be the D (5 bases). CDR3 length: 13 amino acids. Deletions cut 4 bases from V and 4 bases from J, with 10 bases between. The V gene's germline CDR1 is LNHDA and CDR2 SQIVND (reference sequence). CDR3 loop: CASSNTGRYGYTF. CDR3 sequence (DNA): TGTGCCAGTAGTAATACAGGACGCTATGGCTACACCTTC.

The chain couples TRBV5-6 to TRBJ1-1; D gene ambiguous. This CDR3 is 15 amino acids long. V was shortened by 4 bases and J by 1 base, with 14 bases between the two germline ends. Germline CDR1 SGHDT, CDR2 YYEEEE. CDR3 residues: CASSLRHLQNTEAFF. The CDR3, as DNA: TGTGCCAGCAGCCTTCGACACCTTCAGAACACTGAAGCTTTCTTT.

The chain combines TRBV5-6 with TRBJ2-6, with D perhaps TRBD1 (6 bases). V dropped 4 bases and J dropped 0 bases, with 11 bases sitting between them. The CDR3 contains 16 residues. Germline-derived CDR1 and CDR2 are SGHDT and YYEEEE. CDR3 sequence reads: CASSPQGSSGANVLTF. CDR3 in DNA: TGTGCCAGCAGCCCTCAGGGGAGCTCTGGGGCCAACGTCCTGACTTTC.